The rows below give T cell receptor beta chains drawn from one sample of a study of blood T cell repertoires in COVID-19. Clones were sequenced by immunoSEQ multiplex PCR, and TCRdb holds only the in-frame ones, with some missing. Among about 380,000 clones listed, 88% were seen once. The sample comprised PBMCs or T cells enriched from blood (not recorded which). All receptors come from a young woman who had recovered from COVID-19. The CDR3 runs from the conserved cysteine through the conserved F or W. D genes are given only for firm matches. Some rows mark clone size as missing; the rest say once, few, many or name a class of expanded clone.

.	.	TRBV7-3	TRBJ2-6	CASSLEPNLHSGANVLTF	TGTGCCAGCAGCTTAGAGCCGAACCTTCACTCTGGGGCCAACGTCCTGACTTTC
.	TRBD2	TRBV5-4	TRBJ2-3	CASSSLAGGLDTQYF	TGTGCCAGCAGCTCCCTAGCGGGGGGGCTGGATACGCAGTATTTT
once	.	TRBV12-3/TRBV12-4	TRBJ1-4	CASLTALNEKLFF	TGTGCCAGCCTGACAGCTCTCAATGAAAAACTGTTTTTT
few	.	TRBV9	TRBJ1-1	CASSGATEAFF	TGTGCCAGCAGCGGCGCGACTGAAGCTTTCTTT
.	.	TRBV6-2/TRBV6-3	TRBJ2-1	CASSYPRDEQFF	TGTGCCAGCAGTTACCCCCGGGATGAGCAGTTCTTC
.	TRBD2	TRBV7-2	TRBJ2-7	CASSLTGGSGRYSYEQYF	TGTGCCAGCAGCTTAACTGGCGGTAGCGGGAGATACTCCTACGAGCAGTACTTC
.	TRBD1	TRBV28	TRBJ2-5	CASSFGDREQETQYF	TGTGCCAGCAGTTTTGGGGACAGAGAGCAAGAGACCCAGTACTTC
.	.	TRBV6-1	TRBJ2-5	CASSEPRQSGYF	TGTGCCAGCAGTGAGCCGAGACAGTCTGGGTACTTC
.	.	TRBV11-2	TRBJ2-3	CASSLEFGGASTDTQYF	TGTGCCAGCAGCTTAGAGTTCGGCGGGGCTAGCACAGATACGCAGTATTTT
.	.	TRBV6-4	TRBJ2-2	CASTASVNTGELFF	TGTGCCAGCACAGCGTCAGTTAACACCGGGGAGCTGTTTTTT
.	.	TRBV3-1/TRBV3-2	TRBJ1-5	CASSPPRGRGDNQPQHF	TGTGCCAGCAGCCCACCGCGGGGGCGCGGAGACAATCAGCCCCAGCATTTT
.	.	TRBV7-2	TRBJ1-6	CASSLRGIVNSPLHF	TGTGCCAGCAGCTTAAGGGGAATTGTGAATTCACCCCTCCACTTT
once	.	TRBV5-1	TRBJ1-6	CASRLGGELHF	TGCGCCAGCAGATTGGGCGGCGAACTCCACTTT
.	TRBD1	TRBV5-8	TRBJ2-2	CASSLDRGYTGELFF	TGTGCCAGCAGCTTGGACAGGGGATACACCGGGGAGCTGTTTTTT
.	TRBD1	TRBV29-1	TRBJ1-1	CSISQGENTEAFF	TGCAGCATCTCTCAGGGGGAGAACACTGAAGCTTTCTTT
once	.	TRBV5-6	TRBJ2-7	CASSQVVAYEQYF	TGTGCCAGCAGCCAGGTGGTCGCCTACGAGCAGTACTTC
.	.	TRBV5-4	TRBJ1-2	CASSPGEMNYGYTF	TGTGCCAGCAGCCCGGGGGAGATGAACTATGGCTACACCTTC
.	TRBD1	TRBV15	TRBJ2-3	CATSRLGQATSTDTQYF	TGTGCCACCAGCAGATTGGGACAGGCGACTAGCACAGATACGCAGTATTTT
.	.	TRBV7-9	TRBJ1-2	CASGTGSYGYTF	TGTGCCAGCGGTACAGGGTCTTATGGCTACACCTTC
.	TRBD1	TRBV2	TRBJ1-1	CARSGTGRATEAFF	TGTGCCAGGTCCGGGACAGGGCGAGCCACTGAAGCTTTCTTT
once	.	TRBV29-1	TRBJ2-7	CSVESDSSYEQYF	TGCAGCGTTGAATCGGACAGTTCCTACGAGCAGTACTTC
.	TRBD1	TRBV18	TRBJ1-6	CASSRTGPSNSPLHF	TGTGCCAGCTCACGGACAGGGCCGAGTAATTCACCCCTCCACTTT
.	.	TRBV4-2	TRBJ1-2	CASSGDTTNYGYTF	TGTGCCAGCAGCGGGGACACTACTAACTATGGCTACACCTTC
.	.	TRBV30	TRBJ2-2	CAWTSSSAGELFF	TGTGCCTGGACCTCTTCTAGCGCCGGGGAGCTGTTTTTT
.	.	TRBV29-1	TRBJ1-1	CSVVGSGGGLEAFF	TGCAGCGTTGTGGGGTCTGGCGGGGGTCTCGAAGCTTTCTTT
few	.	TRBV10-3	TRBJ1-2	CAISEKGGAGGYTF	TGTGCCATCAGTGAGAAGGGGGGGGCTGGTGGCTACACCTTC
.	TRBD1	TRBV27	TRBJ2-7	CASSLRQGSSEQYF	TGTGCCAGCAGTTTAAGACAGGGGTCGAGCGAGCAGTACTTC
.	TRBD1	TRBV9	TRBJ1-1	CASSADRAPNTEAFF	TGTGCCAGCAGCGCCGACAGGGCCCCGAACACTGAAGCTTTCTTT
.	TRBD2	TRBV19	TRBJ2-3	CASTKGAGTTSDTQYF	TGTGCCAGCACCAAGGGAGCCGGGACTACAAGTGATACGCAGTATTTT
.	.	TRBV6-5	TRBJ1-2	CASSSENYGYTF	TGTGCCAGCAGTTCCGAGAACTATGGCTACACCTTC
.	.	TRBV6-2/TRBV6-3	TRBJ1-1	CASSHNREHMNTEAFF	TGTGCCAGCAGCCACAACAGGGAACACATGAACACTGAAGCTTTCTTT
.	.	TRBV24-1	TRBJ2-5	CATSGIGRGSKPQETQYF	TGTGCCACCAGTGGAATCGGGCGGGGTTCGAAACCTCAAGAGACCCAGTACTTC
.	TRBD1	TRBV30	TRBJ1-2	CAWTGQGADGYTF	TGTGCCTGGACGGGACAGGGGGCGGATGGCTACACCTTC
.	TRBD2	TRBV7-2	TRBJ2-3	CASSLGELAGGQDTQYF	TGTGCCAGCAGCTTAGGGGAACTAGCGGGGGGGCAGGATACGCAGTATTTT
.	TRBD1	TRBV5-1	TRBJ1-6	CASSPGQGSLNGSPLHF	TGCGCCAGCAGCCCGGGACAGGGCAGCTTAAACGGGTCACCCCTCCACTTT
.	.	TRBV30	TRBJ1-5	CAWQPGEAGNQPQHF	TGTGCCTGGCAACCGGGGGAGGCGGGCAATCAGCCCCAGCATTTT
few	.	TRBV14	TRBJ1-1	CASSSRGNTEAFF	TGTGCCAGCAGCTCCCGCGGGAACACTGAAGCTTTCTTT
.	.	TRBV6-1	TRBJ2-5	CASSYLETQYF	TGTGCCAGCAGTTATTTGGAGACCCAGTACTTC
.	.	TRBV6-1	TRBJ2-7	CASSETDRSYEQYF	TGTGCCAGCAGTGAAACCGACAGATCCTACGAGCAGTACTTC
.	.	TRBV5-1	TRBJ1-3	CASSSGQSLGNTIYF	TGCGCCAGCAGCTCCGGACAGTCGTTAGGAAACACCATATATTTT
.	TRBD1	TRBV30	TRBJ2-5	CAWSAAGGKTQYF	TGTGCCTGGAGTGCGGCAGGGGGAAAGACCCAGTACTTC
.	.	TRBV6-6	TRBJ1-1	CASSYSAGTIAEAFF	TGTGCCAGCAGTTACTCCGCCGGGACAATCGCTGAAGCTTTCTTT
.	.	TRBV7-3	TRBJ1-3	CASSGGRDSGNTIYF	TGTGCCAGCAGCGGCGGACGGGACTCTGGAAACACCATATATTTT
.	TRBD1	TRBV27	TRBJ1-2	CASSNRGANYGYTF	TGTGCCAGCAGTAACAGGGGAGCCAACTATGGCTACACCTTC
few	.	TRBV18	TRBJ1-5	CASSPGLNQPQHF	TGTGCCAGCTCTCCGGGACTGAATCAGCCCCAGCATTTT
.	.	TRBV9	TRBJ1-5	CASSVGPHTNQPQHF	TGTGCCAGCAGCGTAGGGCCCCACACCAATCAGCCCCAGCATTTT
.	.	TRBV2	TRBJ1-2	CASTFDSLRGYTF	TGTGCCAGCACCTTTGACAGCCTGAGGGGCTACACCTTC